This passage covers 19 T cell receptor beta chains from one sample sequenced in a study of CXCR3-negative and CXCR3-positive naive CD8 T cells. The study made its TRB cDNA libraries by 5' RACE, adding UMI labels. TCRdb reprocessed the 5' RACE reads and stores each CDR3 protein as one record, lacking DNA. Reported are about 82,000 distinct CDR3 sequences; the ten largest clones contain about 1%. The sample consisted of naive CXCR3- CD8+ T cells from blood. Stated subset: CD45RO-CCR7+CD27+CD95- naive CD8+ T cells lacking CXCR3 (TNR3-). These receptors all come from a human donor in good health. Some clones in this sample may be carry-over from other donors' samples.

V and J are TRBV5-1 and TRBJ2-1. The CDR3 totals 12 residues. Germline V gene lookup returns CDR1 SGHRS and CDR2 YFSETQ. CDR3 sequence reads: CASSTQRNEQFF.

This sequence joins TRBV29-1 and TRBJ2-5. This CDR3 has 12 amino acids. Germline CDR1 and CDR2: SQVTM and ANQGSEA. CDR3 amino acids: CSVEMASETQYF.

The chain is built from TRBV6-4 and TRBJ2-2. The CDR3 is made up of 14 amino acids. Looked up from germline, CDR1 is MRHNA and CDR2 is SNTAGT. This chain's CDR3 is CASSDSIGYGELFF.

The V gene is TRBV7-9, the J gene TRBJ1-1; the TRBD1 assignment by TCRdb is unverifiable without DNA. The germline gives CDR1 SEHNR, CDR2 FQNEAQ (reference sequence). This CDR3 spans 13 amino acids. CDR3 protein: CASSETGGTEAFF.

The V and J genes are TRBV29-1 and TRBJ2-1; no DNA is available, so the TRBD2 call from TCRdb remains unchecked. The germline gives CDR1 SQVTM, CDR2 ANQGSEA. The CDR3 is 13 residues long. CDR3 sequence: CSVERELDNEQFF.

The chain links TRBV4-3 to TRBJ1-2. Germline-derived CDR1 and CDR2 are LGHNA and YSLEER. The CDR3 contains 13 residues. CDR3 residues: CASSQDREGGYTF.

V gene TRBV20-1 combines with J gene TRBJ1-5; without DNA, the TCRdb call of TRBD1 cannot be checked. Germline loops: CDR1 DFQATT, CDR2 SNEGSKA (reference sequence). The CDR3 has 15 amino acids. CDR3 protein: CSARELRTGDQPQHF.

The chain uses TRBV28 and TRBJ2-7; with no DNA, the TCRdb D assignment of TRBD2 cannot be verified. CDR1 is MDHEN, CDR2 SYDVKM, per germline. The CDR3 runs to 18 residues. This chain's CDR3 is CASSFRASGSYGGSEQYF.

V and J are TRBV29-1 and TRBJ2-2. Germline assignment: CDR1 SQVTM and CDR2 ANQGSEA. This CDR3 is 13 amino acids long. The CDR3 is CSVLKENTGELFF.

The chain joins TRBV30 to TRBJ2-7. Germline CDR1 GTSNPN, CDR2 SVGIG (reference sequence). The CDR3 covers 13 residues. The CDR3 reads CAWSSGGSYEQYF.

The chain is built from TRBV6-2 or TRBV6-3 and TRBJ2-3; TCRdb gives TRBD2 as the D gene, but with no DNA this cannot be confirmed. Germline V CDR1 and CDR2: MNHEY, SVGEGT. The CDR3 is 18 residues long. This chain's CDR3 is CASSYLGTSGGTTDTQYF.

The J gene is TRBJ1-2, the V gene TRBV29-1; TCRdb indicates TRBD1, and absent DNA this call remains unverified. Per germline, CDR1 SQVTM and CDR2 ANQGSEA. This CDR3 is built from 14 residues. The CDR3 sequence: CSVDRGAGMDGYTF.

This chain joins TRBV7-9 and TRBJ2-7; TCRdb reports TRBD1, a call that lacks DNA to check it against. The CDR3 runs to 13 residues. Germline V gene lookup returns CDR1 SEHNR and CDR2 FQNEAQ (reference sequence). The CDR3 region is CASRSDRVYEQYF.

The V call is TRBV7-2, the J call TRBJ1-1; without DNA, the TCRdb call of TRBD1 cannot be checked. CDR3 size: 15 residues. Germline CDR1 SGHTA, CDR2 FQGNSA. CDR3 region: CASSLARGENTEAFF.

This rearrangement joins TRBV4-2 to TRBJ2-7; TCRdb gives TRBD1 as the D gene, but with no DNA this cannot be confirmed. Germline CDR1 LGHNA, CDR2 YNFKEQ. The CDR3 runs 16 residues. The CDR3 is CASSPLALAGSYEQYF.

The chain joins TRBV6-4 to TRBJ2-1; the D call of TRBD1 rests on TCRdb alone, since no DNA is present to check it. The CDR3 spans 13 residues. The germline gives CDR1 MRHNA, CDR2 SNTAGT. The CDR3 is CASSDTGGGQQFF.

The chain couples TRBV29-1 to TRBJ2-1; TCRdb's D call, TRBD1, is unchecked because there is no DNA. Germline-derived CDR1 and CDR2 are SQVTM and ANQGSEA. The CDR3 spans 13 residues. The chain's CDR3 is CSVPGNLYNEQFF.

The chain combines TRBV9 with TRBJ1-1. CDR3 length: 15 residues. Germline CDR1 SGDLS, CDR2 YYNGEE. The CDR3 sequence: CASSEGPSLNTEAFF.

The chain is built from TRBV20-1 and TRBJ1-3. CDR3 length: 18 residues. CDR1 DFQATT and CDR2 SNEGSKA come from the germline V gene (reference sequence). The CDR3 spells CSARGVGKKKNSGNTIYF.